The 15 T cell receptor beta chains listed next were all sequenced from one sample in a study of T-cell reconstitution after alpha-beta-depleted transplantation in children. As it was prepared, the TCRbeta library received unique molecular identifiers. TCRdb passed the PCR reads through MiXCR, listing each CDR3 protein once. This sample has 350,000 to 500,000 distinct CDR3 sequences; over 40% occur once, and the top ten carry 27%. The material was PBMCs, obtained before TCRalphabeta/CD19-depleted stem cell transplant. The receptors stem from a girl aged 2 to 10 with aplastic anemia, due to receive a stem cell transplant.

This clonotype was counted at least ten times. The chain joins TRBV12-3 or TRBV12-4 to TRBJ2-7; 9 bases match TRBD1. V shed 7 bases and J 0 bases; nucleotides not matched to a gene: 7. This CDR3 spans 15 amino acids. The CDR3 sequence is CASTLTGGTSYEQYF. CDR3 sequence (DNA): TGTGCCAGCACCCTGACAGGGGGAACCTCCTACGAGCAGTACTTC.

This clonotype was detected only a few times. This chain connects TRBV4-1 to TRBJ2-5, with 10 bases that match TRBD1. The germline gives CDR1 MGHRA, CDR2 YSYEKL. This CDR3 has 15 residues. V lost 4 bases to trimming and J lost 5 bases; unmatched junction nucleotides: 7. This CDR3 reads CASSRPGQGIETQYF. The CDR3 nucleotides are TGCGCCAGCAGCCGACCGGGACAGGGGATCGAGACCCAGTACTTC.

V gene TRBV18 combines with J gene TRBJ2-3; D unclear. V was clipped by 3 bases and J by 2 bases, with 3 bases between them. The V gene's germline CDR1 is KGHSH and CDR2 LQKENI. This CDR3 has 12 residues. The CDR3 DNA sequence: TGTGCCAGCTCACCCGTCACAGATACGCAGTATTTT. It is translated as CASSPVTDTQYF.

The rearrangement links TRBV5-5 to TRBJ2-6, with no clear D. V dropped 2 bases and J dropped 0 bases, with 6 bases sitting between them. The CDR3 is made up of 15 amino acids. CDR1 and CDR2 (germline): SGHKS, YYEKEE (reference sequence). CDR3 sequence (DNA): TGTGCCAGCAGCTTTGGGGACTCTGGGGCCAACGTCCTGACTTTC. Protein sequence: CASSFGDSGANVLTF.

V and J are TRBV7-6 and TRBJ2-1; D is perhaps TRBD2 (5 bases). The CDR3 consists of 14 residues. CDR1 is SGHVS, CDR2 FNYEAQ, per germline. Between the trimmed V and J ends, which lost 5 bases and 8 bases, there was a span of 16 bases. This CDR3 is CASSPSPTTDEQFF. The CDR3 coding sequence is TGTGCCAGCAGCCCTAGCCCCACAACGGATGAGCAGTTCTTC.

Ten or more counts support this clonotype. V gene TRBV6-2 or TRBV6-3 combines with J gene TRBJ2-1, with TRBD1 matching 8 bases. The CDR3 spans 13 residues. The germline V gene encodes CDR1 MNHEY and CDR2 SVGEGT. Trimming at V came to 10 bases and at J to 8 bases, leaving 10 bases not matched to a gene. In DNA form, the CDR3 reads TGTGCCACCACAACGTCAGGGGGCCATGAGCAGTTCTTC. Amino acid sequence: CATTTSGGHEQFF.

V usage is TRBV29-1 and J usage is TRBJ1-2, with D unclear. This CDR3 has 11 residues. Trimming stripped 3 bases from V and 5 bases from J, with 7 bases between. The germline V gene encodes CDR1 SQVTM and CDR2 ANQGSEA. The CDR3 spells CSVDYTYGYTF. The CDR3 DNA reads as TGCAGCGTTGATTACACTTATGGCTACACCTTC.

The chain couples TRBV30 to TRBJ2-1; TRBD1 agrees at 7 bases. CDR3 length: 14 amino acids. The germline gives CDR1 GTSNPN, CDR2 SVGIG (reference sequence). J was trimmed by 0 bases and V by 3 bases; bases with no gene match: 2. CDR3 nucleotides: TGTGCCTGGAGCCGGGACAGCTCCTACAATGAGCAGTTCTTC. Translation: CAWSRDSSYNEQFF.

The sample holds a few counts of this clonotype. The chain joins TRBV3-1 to TRBJ1-6; weak D call: TRBD1 (5 bases). This CDR3 contains 19 residues. The V and J ends lost 1 base and 1 base respectively, with 17 bases between them. Germline assignment: CDR1 LGHDT and CDR2 YNNKEL (reference sequence). The CDR3 bases are TGTGCCAGCAGCCAAGCAGATGTGGGGGTGATGTCCTATAATTCACCCCTCCACTTT. Translation gives CASSQADVGVMSYNSPLHF.

This clonotype came up a few times. The chain recombines TRBV6-6 with TRBJ2-3; 7 nucleotides match TRBD1. Trimming at V came to 3 bases and at J to 12 bases, leaving 3 bases not matched to a gene. There are 11 residues in the CDR3. Germline CDR1 is MNHNY and CDR2 is SVGAGI (reference sequence). This chain's CDR3 is CASSYGQDQYF. The CDR3 DNA follows: TGTGCCAGCAGTTATGGACAGGACCAGTATTTT.

This clonotype was counted many times. The chain is built from TRBV28 and TRBJ1-5; the D is unclear. The CDR3 has 13 residues. Germline CDR1 reads MDHEN; CDR2 reads SYDVKM. With 4 bases removed from V and 0 bases from J, the gap between germline ends came to 4 bases. The CDR3 protein is CASSYDSNQPQHF. The DNA of the CDR3 is TGTGCCAGCAGTTATGATAGCAATCAGCCCCAGCATTTT.

In this sample, this clonotype turned up a few times. CDR3 nucleotides: TGCGCCAGCAGCCTGTCCCCTTACTACGAGCAGTACTTC. Translated, it gives CASSLSPYYEQYF. The V call is TRBV5-1, the J call TRBJ2-7, with unresolved D. The CDR3 loop spans 13 amino acids. The germline CDR1 and CDR2 sequences are SGHRS and YFSETQ. Trimming pared 4 bases from V and 3 bases from J, leaving 11 bases between.

The CDR3 region is CAWSETGELFF. CDR3 DNA: TGTGCCTGGAGTGAGACCGGGGAGCTGTTTTTT. The rearrangement joins TRBV30 to TRBJ2-2; D remains ambiguous. The length of the CDR3 is 11 residues. Germline lookup yields CDR1 GTSNPN and CDR2 SVGIG (reference sequence). V gave up 1 base and J gave up 5 bases, with 2 bases separating them.

The CDR3 protein is CASSPGLHTSGELFF. CDR3 coding DNA: TGCGCCAGCAGCCCGGGACTACACACAAGTGGGGAGCTGTTTTTT. This chain uses TRBV4-1 with TRBJ2-2, with 7 nucleotides matching TRBD2. CDR1 and CDR2 from the germline V gene are MGHRA and YSYEKL. The CDR3 is 15 amino acids. Trimming cost V 4 bases and J 8 bases; bases outside gene matches: 10.

This clonotype was seen just once. This chain uses TRBV7-3 with TRBJ2-1, with D maybe TRBD2 (6 bases). Germline V lookup: CDR1 SGHTA, CDR2 FQGTGA. The CDR3 is 15 amino acids. Deletions cut 6 bases from V and 0 bases from J, with 12 bases between. CDR3: CASSTTSSSYNEQFF. The CDR3 nucleotides are TGTGCCAGCAGTACAACTAGCAGCTCCTACAATGAGCAGTTCTTC.